One and the same sample provided the 24 T cell receptor beta chains below, sequenced in a study of CD8 T cells in ankylosing spondylitis. TCRdb re-called the 5' RACE reads through MiXCR, storing one row per CDR3 protein. The sample contains 310,000 or so distinct CDR3 sequences, 20% of which appear only once. The specimen sequenced was blood, either unsorted or a sorted T cell fraction (not recorded which). The receptor set was obtained from a male donor with ankylosing spondylitis or in good health (not recorded which).

The sample holds many counts of this clonotype. The genes are TRBV6-4 and TRBJ2-2; D unclear. CDR1 and CDR2 from the germline V gene are MRHNA and SNTAGT. CDR3 size: 14 residues. V was cut by 4 bases and J by 2 bases, with 8 bases left in between. The CDR3 coding sequence is TGTGCCAGCAGTGCCTCGGACAACACCGGGGAGCTGTTTTTT. This gives the protein CASSASDNTGELFF.

This clonotype was counted between two and nine times. This chain joins TRBV28 and TRBJ1-2; 11 bases line up with TRBD1. Per germline, CDR1 MDHEN and CDR2 SYDVKM. The CDR3 runs to 15 residues. V trimming: 4 bases; J trimming: 2 bases; junction bases outside the gene matches: 3. The CDR3: CASSYRTGGNYGYTF. CDR3 sequence (DNA): TGTGCCAGCAGTTACAGGACAGGGGGCAACTATGGCTACACCTTC.

The chain recombines TRBV29-1 with TRBJ1-2, with D perhaps matching TRBD1 (6 bases). V gave up 6 bases and J gave up 2 bases, with 19 bases separating them. Germline V gives CDR1 SQVTM, CDR2 ANQGSEA. The CDR3 is 15 residues long. The CDR3 sequence is CSVPLGGGMNYGYTF. The CDR3 DNA reads TGCAGCGTCCCCCTGGGGGGCGGGATGAACTATGGCTACACCTTC.

This chain links TRBV6-5 with TRBJ1-6; weak D call: TRBD1 (6 bases). Trimming cost V 2 bases and J 7 bases, with 21 bases left between them. The CDR3 loop spans 18 amino acids. In germline, CDR1 is MNHEY, CDR2 SVGAGI. Here the CDR3 DNA reads TGTGCCAGCAGTTACGGGCGACAGGCCCCGTTGAGGAATTCACCCCTCCACTTT. It codes for CASSYGRQAPLRNSPLHF.

This clonotype turned up a few times. For the CDR3, the DNA is TGCAGTGCTCGCGCGGGACTAGAAGTCGGGGAGACCCAGTACTTC. This encodes CSARAGLEVGETQYF. This chain connects TRBV20-1 to TRBJ2-5, with 8 bases fitting TRBD2. The CDR3 is 15 residues long. The trim removed 5 bases at V and 5 bases at J, leaving 13 bases unmatched. Looked up from germline, CDR1 is DFQATT and CDR2 is SNEGSKA (reference sequence).

V is TRBV10-2 and J is TRBJ1-6; 10 nucleotides align to TRBD1. Germline CDR1 WSHSY, CDR2 SAAADI. The CDR3 length is 19 residues. Germline trimming cut 6 bases from V and 0 bases from J; bases unmatched to any gene: 11. CDR3 sequence (DNA): TGCGCCAGCAGAGATAGACAGGGGGCAGTGGGCTCCTATAATTCACCCCTCCACTTT. Its translation: CASRDRQGAVGSYNSPLHF.

DNA of the CDR3: TGCAGTGCTATTACCGGGACTAGCGGCACAGATACGCAGTATTTT. Translated, it gives CSAITGTSGTDTQYF. V gene TRBV20-1 combines with J gene TRBJ2-3; 10 nucleotides agree with TRBD2. The CDR3 loop spans 15 amino acids. Germline CDR1 reads DFQATT; CDR2 reads SNEGSKA (reference sequence). V dropped 4 bases and J dropped 1; count of bases not matched to a gene: 5.

The J gene is TRBJ1-2, the V gene TRBV4-2; D remains ambiguous. Trimming pared 0 bases from V and 2 bases from J, leaving 7 bases between. The CDR3 sequence is 14 residues long. CDR1 and CDR2 from the germline V gene are LGHNA and YNFKEQ. CDR3 protein: CASSQDTANYGYTF. The CDR3 DNA reads as TGTGCCAGCAGCCAAGATACAGCCAACTATGGCTACACCTTC.

This clonotype came up a few times. This chain joins TRBV6-6 and TRBJ2-5, with D unclear. There are 11 residues in the CDR3. CDR1 MNHNY and CDR2 SVGAGI come from the germline V gene (reference sequence). V lost 6 bases and J lost 3, with 5 bases in between. CDR3 sequence reads: CASRQKETQYF. CDR3 in DNA: TGTGCCAGCAGACAGAAAGAGACCCAGTACTTC.

V is TRBV6-2 or TRBV6-3 and J is TRBJ2-7; TRBD2 matches at 11 bases. Germline CDR1 is MNHEY and CDR2 is SVGEGT. The J segment lost 4 bases and the V segment lost 2 bases, leaving 1 base of the junction unmatched. This CDR3 spans 14 amino acids. CDR3 region: CASSYTSGSYEQYV. The CDR3 DNA is TGTGCCAGCAGTTACACTAGCGGGAGTTACGAGCAGTACGTC.

This clonotype was counted at least ten times. This sequence joins TRBV3-1 and TRBJ1-5; possible D gene TRBD1, 5 bases. CDR3 length: 12 residues. V was pared by 6 bases and J by 4 bases, with 7 bases between. The germline gives CDR1 LGHDT, CDR2 YNNKEL (reference sequence). CDR3 loop: CASSQGNQPQHF. DNA of the CDR3: TGTGCCAGCAGTCAGGGAAATCAGCCCCAGCATTTT.

This clonotype was recorded a few times. The CDR3 sequence: CSASSGEGRGHYNEQFF. DNA of the CDR3: TGCAGTGCTAGCAGTGGTGAAGGCAGGGGCCACTACAATGAGCAGTTCTTC. V gene TRBV20-1 combines with J gene TRBJ2-1, with D possibly matching TRBD1 (6 bases). The CDR3 loop spans 17 amino acids. The germline V gene has CDR1 DFQATT and CDR2 SNEGSKA (reference sequence). Trimming shortened V by 3 bases and J by 3 bases, and 21 bases separated the two germline ends.

The chain has TRBV11-2 and TRBJ1-2; D unclear. This CDR3 contains 15 residues. The germline V gene has CDR1 SGHAT and CDR2 FQNNGV. The V and J ends lost 0 bases and 5 bases respectively, with 13 bases between them. In nucleotides, the CDR3 is TGTGCCAGCAGCTTAGATCTAGTAAGCAGATATGGCTACACCTTC. Translating gives CASSLDLVSRYGYTF.

The chain uses TRBV20-1 and TRBJ1-1; D is unclear. The CDR3 runs 13 residues. Germline V CDR1 and CDR2: DFQATT, SNEGSKA (reference sequence). The V gene lost 3 bases and the J gene lost 2 bases, with 10 bases spanning the gap. CDR3 amino acids: CSARNHLNTEAFF. The CDR3 DNA reads TGCAGTGCTAGGAACCATCTAAACACTGAAGCTTTCTTT.

V is TRBV9 and J is TRBJ2-2; TRBD1 matches at 7 bases. The length of the CDR3 is 16 residues. After removal of 4 bases from V and 3 bases from J, the junction contained 9 bases not matched to a gene. Germline V lookup: CDR1 SGDLS, CDR2 YYNGEE. The CDR3 nucleotides are TGTGCCAGCAGCCTAAGGACAGGATCTGACACCGGGGAGCTGTTTTTT. Protein sequence: CASSLRTGSDTGELFF.

This rearrangement joins TRBV5-1 to TRBJ2-1; D is unclear. This CDR3 is built from 11 residues. From germline, CDR1 is SGHRS and CDR2 YFSETQ. V lost 4 bases, J lost 6 bases, and 5 bases lay in between. The CDR3 region is CASSISNEQFF. The CDR3 DNA follows: TGCGCCAGCAGCATCAGCAATGAGCAGTTCTTC.

The genes are TRBV12-3 or TRBV12-4 and TRBJ2-5, with D uncertain. The CDR3 sequence is 13 residues long. V lost 1 base, J lost 1 base, and 4 bases lay in between. The CDR3 region has the DNA TGTGCCAGCAGTTTAGTGGTCCAAGAGACCCAGTACTTC. It is translated as CASSLVVQETQYF.

This clonotype was found a few times. The chain combines TRBV5-1 with TRBJ2-5; 9 bases are shared with TRBD1. The CDR3 sequence is 16 residues long. Germline V lookup: CDR1 SGHRS, CDR2 YFSETQ. The J segment lost 5 bases and the V segment lost 1 base, leaving 9 bases of the junction unmatched. The CDR3: CASSLSPTGGGETQYF. The CDR3 region has the DNA TGCGCCAGCAGCTTGTCCCCGACAGGGGGTGGTGAGACCCAGTACTTC. Full variable domain (outside the CDR3, taken from reference TRBV5-1 and TRBJ2-5): KAGVTQTPRYLIKTRGQQVTLSCSPISGHRSVSWYQQTPGQGLQFLFEYFSETQRNKGNFPGRFSGRQFSNSRSEMNVSTLELGDSALYLCASSLSPTGGGETQYFGPGTRLLVL.

This clonotype was observed once. V gene TRBV3-1 combines with J gene TRBJ1-2; 8 nucleotides align to TRBD1. The V segment lost 0 bases and the J segment 7 bases; nucleotides outside the gene matches: 7. CDR1 and CDR2 (germline): LGHDT, YNNKEL (reference sequence). The CDR3 spans 15 residues. The CDR3 sequence: CASSQEGTGRSGYTF. The CDR3 DNA is TGTGCCAGCAGCCAAGAGGGGACAGGTCGTAGTGGCTACACCTTC.

This clonotype has more than one count but fewer than ten. The chain employs TRBV10-3 and TRBJ1-5, with D uncertain. The CDR3 has 16 residues. V shed 0 bases and J shed 2 bases, with 11 bases lying between them. CDR1 and CDR2 (germline): ENHRY, SYGVKD. The CDR3 coding sequence is TGTGCCATCAGTGAGTCAGGGAGGCTACGCAATCAGCCCCAGCATTTT. Protein product: CAISESGRLRNQPQHF.

This chain uses TRBV5-5 with TRBJ2-1; D gene unclear. In germline, CDR1 is SGHKS, CDR2 YYEKEE (reference sequence). The germline V and J ends were trimmed by 0 bases and 3 bases, with 10 bases remaining between them. The CDR3 runs to 15 residues. CDR3 DNA sequence: TGTGCCAGCAGCTTGGACCTCCCGGGCTACAATGAGCAGTTCTTC. Its translation is CASSLDLPGYNEQFF.

The genes are TRBV28 and TRBJ2-7, with 10 bases matching TRBD1. The V gene end was trimmed by 6 bases and the J gene end by 0 bases; junction bases not matched to a gene: 5. This CDR3 comprises 15 residues. The germline V gene has CDR1 MDHEN and CDR2 SYDVKM. CDR3 bases: TGTGCCAGCAGCAAGGGACAGGGGTACTCCTACGAGCAGTACGTC. It yields the protein CASSKGQGYSYEQYV.

The chain joins TRBV10-2 to TRBJ2-3, with 14 positions matching TRBD2. Germline-derived CDR1 and CDR2 are WSHSY and SAAADI. Germline trimming cut 7 bases from V and 4 bases from J; bases unmatched to any gene: 7. The length of the CDR3 is 16 residues. The CDR3: CASKPTSGRGPDTQYF. CDR3 bases: TGCGCCAGCAAACCGACTAGCGGGAGGGGACCAGATACGCAGTATTTT.

This rearrangement joins TRBV10-3 to TRBJ2-1; D remains unclear. The germline gives CDR1 ENHRY, CDR2 SYGVKD. CDR3 length equals 17 residues. The germline V and J ends were trimmed by 0 bases and 0 bases, with 12 bases remaining between them. In DNA form, the CDR3 reads TGTGCCATCAGTGAGTCAGTACCTTCTAGCTCCTACAATGAGCAGTTCTTC. Amino acid sequence: CAISESVPSSSYNEQFF.